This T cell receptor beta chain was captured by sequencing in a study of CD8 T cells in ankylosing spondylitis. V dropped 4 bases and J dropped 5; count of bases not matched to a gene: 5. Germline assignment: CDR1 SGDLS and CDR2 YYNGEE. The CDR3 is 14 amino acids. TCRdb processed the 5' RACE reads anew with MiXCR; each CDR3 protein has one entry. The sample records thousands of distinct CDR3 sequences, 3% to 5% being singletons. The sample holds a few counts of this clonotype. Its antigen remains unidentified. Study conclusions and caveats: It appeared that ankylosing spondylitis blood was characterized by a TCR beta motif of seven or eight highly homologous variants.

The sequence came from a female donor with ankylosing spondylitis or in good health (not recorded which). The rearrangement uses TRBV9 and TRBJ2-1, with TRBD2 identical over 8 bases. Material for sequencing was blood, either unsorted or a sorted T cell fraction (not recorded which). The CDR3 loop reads CASSPYSGDNEQFF. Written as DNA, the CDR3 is TGTGCCAGCAGCCCGTATAGCGGGGACAATGAGCAGTTCTTC.